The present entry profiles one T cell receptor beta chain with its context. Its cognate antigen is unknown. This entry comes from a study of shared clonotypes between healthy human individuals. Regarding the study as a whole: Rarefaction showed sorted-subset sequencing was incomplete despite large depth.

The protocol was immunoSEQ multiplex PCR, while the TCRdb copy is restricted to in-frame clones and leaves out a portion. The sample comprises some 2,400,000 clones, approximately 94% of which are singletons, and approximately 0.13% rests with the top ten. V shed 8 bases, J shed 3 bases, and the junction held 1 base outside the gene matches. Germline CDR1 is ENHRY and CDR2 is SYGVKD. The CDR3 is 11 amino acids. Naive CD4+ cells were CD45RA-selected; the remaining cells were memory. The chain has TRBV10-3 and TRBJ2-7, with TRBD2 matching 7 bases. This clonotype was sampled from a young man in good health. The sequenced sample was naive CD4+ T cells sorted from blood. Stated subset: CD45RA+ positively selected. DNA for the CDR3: TGTGCCATCGGGGGGGACTACGAGCAGTACTTC. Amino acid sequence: CAIGGDYEQYF.